Given below is one TCR beta chain in context. Its antigen is currently unknown. Trimming removed 0 bases from V and 10 bases from J; junction bases left unmatched: 6. The CDR3 has 15 amino acids. Per the germline V gene, CDR1 is SGHRS and CDR2 is YFSETQ. This sample is drawn from a study of cytomegalovirus exposure and HLA in healthy donors. Turning to the study itself: A prior study identified approximately 120 million unique TCR beta sequences from about 179 million T cells.

It was with 60 Vbeta and 13 Jbeta primers that the PCR ran. The repertoire was sequenced with immunoSEQ multiplex PCR; TCRdb's copy has only in-frame clones and lacks some. The table shows about 100,000 clones, with under 80% occurring only once. Findings of the study overall: TCR beta V- and J-gene trimming was later associated with a missense DCLRE1C variant.

The sample was PBMCs. This rearrangement joins TRBV5-1 to TRBJ2-1; 11 positions agree with TRBD2. The receptor comes from a middle-aged man in good health and CMV-seronegative. In DNA form, the CDR3 reads TGCGCCAGCAGCTTGGGGCTAGCGGGGGGCGGGGAGCAGTTCTTC. Translation: CASSLGLAGGGEQFF.